The source of this TCR beta chain is a study of cytomegalovirus exposure and HLA in healthy donors. The study, taken as a whole, reports: CMV antigen specificity was confirmed in vitro for a few CMV-associated chains. Rarity held for most TCR sequences, but there were some public TCRs that occurred in many donors. It was reportedly the case that the classifier diagnosed cytomegalovirus status with high specificity and sensitivity.

60 Vbeta and 13 Jbeta primers were used in PCR. Produced via immunoSEQ multiplex PCR; TCRdb's table is partial and in-frame only. The sample yields about 140,000 clones, of which the top ten take up about 2.3%. As to this clone: Its specificity is not known.

Germline CDR1 is LNHDA and CDR2 is SQIVND (reference sequence). The CDR3 is made up of 14 amino acids. V was shortened by 3 bases and J by 1 base, with 9 bases between the two germline ends. Sequences were obtained from PBMCs. This clonotype originated in a woman younger than 30 in good health and CMV-seronegative. V gene TRBV19 combines with J gene TRBJ1-1; D might be TRBD1 (5 bases). The CDR3 DNA sequence: TGTGCCAGTAGTATTGGGGGAGGGAACACTGAAGCTTTCTTT. As protein: CASSIGGGNTEAFF.